These 21 T cell receptor beta chains share one sample of origin, sequenced in a study of T cell repertoires in cytomegalovirus infection. TCRdb ran MiXCR on the reads and lists one entry per CDR3 protein. This table holds 900,000 to 950,000 distinct CDR3 sequences, about a third found once. Antigens of these TCRs are unknown. The material sequenced was cultured CD8+ T cells from PBMCs, taken from culture after CMV antigen stimulation. These receptor sequences come from a human donor in good health (CMV status not recorded). Some clones in this sample may be carry-over from other donors' samples.

V gene TRBV6-1 combines with J gene TRBJ2-5; unclear D gene. V dropped 7 bases and J dropped 5 bases, with 14 bases sitting between them. The V gene's germline CDR1 is MNHNS and CDR2 SASEGT. The CDR3 has 13 amino acids. Written as DNA, the CDR3 is TGTGCCAGCATTAACAGTTTGGCGGAGACCCAGTACTTC. Its translation: CASINSLAETQYF.

V gene TRBV6-6 combines with J gene TRBJ2-7; no clear D. Trimming removed 0 bases from V and 1 base from J, with 22 bases in between. The germline gives CDR1 MNHNY, CDR2 SVGAGI (reference sequence). The CDR3 has 19 amino acids. The CDR3 bases are TGTGCCAGCAGTTACTCCCCAGAGTCACGCTTTCATCTTTCCTACGAGCAGTACGTC. Translating it yields CASSYSPESRFHLSYEQYV.

This clonotype was detected only a few times. The chain uses TRBV12-3 or TRBV12-4 and TRBJ2-2, with unresolved D. There are 14 residues in the CDR3. The germline V and J ends were trimmed by 5 bases and 5 bases, with 12 bases remaining between them. Written as DNA, the CDR3 is TGTGCCAGCAGTACAGTCGCCATAACCGGGGAGCTGTTTTTT. Translation: CASSTVAITGELFF.

The CDR3 DNA follows: TGTGCCAGCAGTTACCCGGGTGTGGGGATCACTGAAGCTTTCTTT. Residues: CASSYPGVGITEAFF. The rearrangement joins TRBV6-5 to TRBJ1-1, with unresolved D. V lost 2 bases to trimming and J lost 4 bases, with 14 bases between them. The CDR3 is 15 amino acids. CDR1 and CDR2 (germline): MNHEY, SVGAGI.

The gene calls are TRBV6-6 and TRBJ2-3; D ambiguous. With 5 bases removed from V and 6 bases from J, the gap between germline ends came to 18 bases. The germline gives CDR1 MNHNY, CDR2 SVGAGI (reference sequence). This CDR3 has 15 residues. The CDR3 DNA is TGTGCCAGCAGTCGTAGCCCGGGTCCAACCGATACGCAGTATTTT. This gives the protein CASSRSPGPTDTQYF.

The CDR3 nucleotides read TGCAGCGTGGCGGGACAGAACTATGGCTACACCTTC. This gives the protein CSVAGQNYGYTF. The V gene is TRBV29-1, the J gene TRBJ1-2; 7 bases agree with TRBD1. J gave up 2 bases and V 6 bases, and 3 bases lay outside the gene matches. The germline CDR1 and CDR2 sequences are SQVTM and ANQGSEA. This CDR3 spans 12 amino acids.

The chain combines TRBV11-2 with TRBJ2-7, with a tentative D call TRBD1 (6 bases). CDR3 length equals 15 residues. Deletions cut 0 bases from V and 2 bases from J, with 11 bases between. Germline loops: CDR1 SGHAT, CDR2 FQNNGV. The chain's CDR3 is CASSLDLGAPYEQYF. DNA for the CDR3: TGTGCCAGCAGCTTAGACCTGGGGGCACCCTACGAGCAGTACTTC.

This clonotype was observed at least ten times. The chain links TRBV6-2 or TRBV6-3 to TRBJ2-1; 8 positions match TRBD2. J lost 2 bases, V lost 5 bases, and 5 bases had no gene match. The V gene's germline CDR1 is MNHEY and CDR2 SVGEGT. This CDR3 has 15 amino acids. Written as DNA, the CDR3 is TGTGCCAGCAGTACCGGGACTAGGACCTACAATGAGCAGTTCTTC. Amino acid sequence: CASSTGTRTYNEQFF.

This clonotype was recorded a few times. The chain uses TRBV4-2 and TRBJ1-4; D is unclear. Looked up from germline, CDR1 is LGHNA and CDR2 is YNFKEQ. CDR3 length: 16 residues. V was clipped by 3 bases and J by 7 bases, with 18 bases between them. This CDR3 reads CASSQPVGSEGEKLFF. The CDR3 coding sequence is TGTGCCAGCAGCCAGCCCGTCGGGTCGGAGGGTGAAAAACTGTTTTTT.

This sequence joins TRBV7-3 and TRBJ2-1; TRBD2 aligns across 7 bases. Germline V lookup: CDR1 SGHTA, CDR2 FQGTGA. Unmatched junction bases numbered 8, after V lost 0 bases and J lost 9 bases. This CDR3 has 15 amino acids. The CDR3 DNA is TGTGCCAGCAGCTTAACCCATTGGGGGGGGAGTGAGCAGTTCTTC. Its protein is CASSLTHWGGSEQFF.

This clonotype was found a few times. This chain connects TRBV5-1 to TRBJ1-5, with 11 bases fitting TRBD1. In germline, CDR1 is SGHRS, CDR2 YFSETQ. The junction had 13 bases not matched to a gene; V was cut back by 4 bases and J by 4 bases. The CDR3 totals 18 residues. The CDR3 loop is CASSPWALGQGDNQPQHF. The CDR3 region has the DNA TGCGCCAGCAGCCCTTGGGCTTTGGGACAGGGGGATAATCAGCCCCAGCATTTT.

This clonotype appeared a few times. A much larger clone is a single base away; this may be a read error. The chain couples TRBV7-2 to TRBJ2-7; D might be TRBD1 or TRBD2, each matching 5 bases. The CDR3 totals 13 residues. CDR1 SGHTA and CDR2 FQGNSA come from the germline V gene. Trimming took 4 bases from V and 5 from J, leaving 12 bases between them. The CDR3 sequence is CASSSLGTNEQYF. DNA for the CDR3: TGTGCCAGCAGCTCTCTGGGGACCAACGAGCAGTACTTC.

The chain recombines TRBV9 with TRBJ2-4; 7 bases are a match to TRBD2. Germline assignment: CDR1 SGDLS and CDR2 YYNGEE. The CDR3 is made up of 15 amino acids. After removal of 3 bases from V and 0 bases from J, the junction contained 3 bases not matched to a gene. CDR3 in DNA: TGTGCCAGCAGCGAAAGCGGGGTAGCCAAAAACATTCAGTACTTC. The encoded protein is CASSESGVAKNIQYF.

The chain combines TRBV27 with TRBJ1-6; D ambiguous. This CDR3 region has 13 residues. Trimming shortened V by 8 bases and J by 4 bases, and 9 bases separated the two germline ends. The V gene's germline CDR1 is MNHEY and CDR2 SMNVEV (reference sequence). For the CDR3, the DNA is TGTGCCAGCGCGCGGCCGTATAATTCACCCCTCCACTTT. It yields the protein CASARPYNSPLHF.

The sample holds a few counts of this clonotype. V and J are TRBV7-9 and TRBJ2-5; 14 positions agree with TRBD2. Germline CDR1 reads SEHNR; CDR2 reads FQNEAQ (reference sequence). With V trimmed by 3 bases and J by 1 base, 7 bases remained unmatched. The CDR3 sequence is 18 residues long. The CDR3 spells CASSFPGTSGGLQETQYF. The CDR3 region has the DNA TGTGCCAGCAGCTTCCCCGGGACTAGCGGGGGACTCCAAGAGACCCAGTACTTC.

The table lists this clonotype with a count of one. CDR3: CASSIKGSIYEQYF. CDR3 DNA: TGTGCCAGTAGTATTAAGGGTTCGATCTACGAGCAGTACTTC. The chain carries TRBV19 and TRBJ2-7; D remains ambiguous. CDR1 and CDR2 from the germline V gene are LNHDA and SQIVND (reference sequence). V lost 3 bases and J 3 bases, leaving 12 bases between the germline ends. There are 14 residues in the CDR3.

The chain has TRBV5-1 and TRBJ1-5; no clear D gene. Trimming removed 0 bases at V and 6 bases at J, with 13 bases between. CDR1 and CDR2 from the germline V gene are SGHRS and YFSETQ. The CDR3 totals 15 residues. Here the CDR3 reads CASSLAGGGSQPQHF. CDR3 bases: TGCGCCAGCAGCTTGGCGGGAGGCGGCAGTCAGCCCCAGCATTTT.

V gene TRBV6-2 or TRBV6-3 combines with J gene TRBJ2-3; no definite D call. CDR1 and CDR2 (germline): MNHEY, SVGEGT. This CDR3 has 14 residues. V lost 2 bases, J lost 3 bases, and 9 bases lay in between. In DNA form, the CDR3 reads TGTGCCAGCAGTTACGTCAGTCGGACAGATACGCAGTATTTT. Translated, it gives CASSYVSRTDTQYF.

The table lists this clonotype with many counts. The gene calls are TRBV7-2 and TRBJ2-7, with D perhaps assigned TRBD1 or TRBD2 (6 bases each). The CDR3 totals 14 residues. Germline V gene sequence: CDR1 SGHTA, CDR2 FQGNSA. V was trimmed by 5 bases and J by 2 bases, leaving 13 bases between them. CDR3 region: CASSPGGRPYEQYF. CDR3 coding DNA: TGTGCCAGCAGCCCCGGGGGCAGACCCTACGAGCAGTACTTC.

A few counts support this clonotype. The V gene is TRBV7-9, the J gene TRBJ2-1; 9 bases agree with TRBD2. The CDR3 is made up of 14 amino acids. Trimming removed 4 bases from V and 6 bases from J; junction bases left unmatched: 4. Germline V gives CDR1 SEHNR, CDR2 FQNEAQ (reference sequence). CDR3 amino acids: CASSSTSGSNEQFF. DNA of the CDR3: TGTGCCAGCAGCTCGACTAGCGGATCCAATGAGCAGTTCTTC.

The chain carries TRBV20-1 and TRBJ1-6, with 7 bases matching TRBD1. Germline assignment: CDR1 DFQATT and CDR2 SNEGSKA (reference sequence). Trimming removed 0 bases from V and 8 bases from J; junction bases left unmatched: 10. This CDR3 is 16 amino acids long. In DNA form, the CDR3 reads TGCAGTGCTAGAGAGGACACGGGGACAGCTTATTCACCCCTCCACTTT. Translated, it gives CSAREDTGTAYSPLHF.